A single sample is the source of the 27 T cell receptor beta chains below, sequenced in a study of CD8 T cells in ankylosing spondylitis. A single record per CDR3 protein comes from TCRdb applying MiXCR to the 5' RACE reads. Of approximately 190,000 distinct CDR3 sequences in the sample, 10% to 15% were seen once. Sequenced: blood, either unsorted or a sorted T cell fraction (not recorded which). Source of these receptors: a female donor with ankylosing spondylitis or in good health (not recorded which).

This clonotype was seen repeatedly, ten times or more. The J gene is TRBJ2-3, the V gene TRBV12-3 or TRBV12-4; D might be TRBD2 (5 bases). The CDR3 is made up of 13 amino acids. V dropped 8 bases and J dropped 2 bases, with 11 bases sitting between them. The CDR3 coding sequence is TGTGCCAGCTGTTCGGGATCCACAGATACGCAGTATTTT. Encoded protein: CASCSGSTDTQYF.

This clonotype came up many times. The chain employs TRBV5-6 and TRBJ2-1; D unclear. V was shortened by 1 base and J by 2 bases, with 13 bases between the two germline ends. The CDR3 length is 16 residues. CDR1 and CDR2 from the germline V gene are SGHDT and YYEEEE. The CDR3 region has the DNA TGTGCCAGCAGCTTGTTAAGGGAAAAGGCCTACAATGAGCAGTTCTTC. Its translation: CASSLLREKAYNEQFF.

The chain is built from TRBV5-6 and TRBJ1-1; D is unresolved. V lost 3 bases and J 0 bases, leaving 12 bases between the germline ends. The germline V gene has CDR1 SGHDT and CDR2 YYEEEE. This CDR3 comprises 15 residues. The CDR3 sequence: CASSSVEMLNTEAFF. The CDR3 DNA sequence: TGTGCCAGCAGCTCGGTGGAGATGCTGAACACTGAAGCTTTCTTT.

This clonotype has a count of ten or more. CDR3 in DNA: TGCAGTGCTAGAGACGCCCGGGTCTTCGGAGATACGCAGTATTTT. It encodes CSARDARVFGDTQYF. J is TRBJ2-3 and V is TRBV20-1; D remains unclear. CDR1 and CDR2 (germline): DFQATT, SNEGSKA (reference sequence). Trimming stripped 0 bases from V and 5 bases from J, with 15 bases between. The CDR3 runs 15 residues.

The chain carries TRBV18 and TRBJ2-1; 8 positions agree with TRBD2. V shed 0 bases, J shed 13 bases, and the junction held 8 bases outside the gene matches. This CDR3 comprises 14 residues. Germline V gene lookup returns CDR1 KGHSH and CDR2 LQKENI. The CDR3: CASSPPGLGGEQFF. Written as DNA, the CDR3 is TGTGCCAGCTCACCACCGGGACTAGGAGGCGAACAGTTCTTC.

This clonotype has at least ten counts. The chain uses TRBV12-3 or TRBV12-4 and TRBJ1-6; 7 bases align to TRBD1. Trimming at V came to 4 bases and at J to 10 bases, leaving 7 bases not matched to a gene. The CDR3 sequence is 14 residues long. The CDR3 nucleotides read TGTGCCAGCAGTTCCGACAGGGTTTGGTCACCCCTCCACTTT. Translating gives CASSSDRVWSPLHF.

There are a few counts of this clonotype. This chain uses TRBV7-2 with TRBJ2-7, with 11 bases that match TRBD2. This CDR3 is built from 16 residues. The germline CDR1 and CDR2 sequences are SGHTA and FQGNSA. V trimming: 1 base; J trimming: 1 base; junction bases outside the gene matches: 3. The CDR3 protein is CASSLEGTSGSYEQYF. In DNA form, the CDR3 reads TGTGCCAGCAGCTTAGAGGGGACTAGCGGATCCTACGAGCAGTACTTC.

This clonotype came up many times. The CDR3 bases are TGTGCCAGCAGTCTGAGGGTAGCTGGGGGCTATGGCTACACCTTC. Its translation is CASSLRVAGGYGYTF. The chain joins TRBV27 to TRBJ1-2; the D gene is possibly TRBD1 (5 bases). V was pared by 5 bases and J by 4 bases, with 17 bases between. The length of the CDR3 is 15 residues. CDR1 and CDR2 (germline): MNHEY, SMNVEV (reference sequence).

At least ten counts were recorded for this clonotype. This chain uses TRBV9 with TRBJ2-2; maybe TRBD2 (6 bases). V was pared by 2 bases and J by 6 bases, with 23 bases between. The CDR3 covers 18 residues. CDR1 and CDR2 from the germline V gene are SGDLS and YYNGEE. The CDR3 region is CASSVSGLAALGSGELFF. The CDR3 DNA reads as TGTGCCAGCAGCGTCAGCGGCTTAGCGGCGTTGGGATCCGGGGAGCTGTTTTTT.

The chain carries TRBV12-3 or TRBV12-4 and TRBJ1-5; 11 bases are shared with TRBD1. The length of the CDR3 is 15 residues. V lost 4 bases to trimming and J lost 6 bases; unmatched junction nucleotides: 5. The CDR3 protein is CASSSGTGGIQPQHF. The CDR3 DNA reads as TGTGCCAGCAGTTCCGGGACAGGGGGGATTCAGCCCCAGCATTTT.

This clonotype showed up many times. In nucleotides, the CDR3 is TGTGCCACCAGTGATTTGAACCAGAACACCGGGGAGCTGTTTTTT. Translated: CATSDLNQNTGELFF. The chain links TRBV24-1 to TRBJ2-2, with no clear D. The germline CDR1 and CDR2 sequences are KGHDR and SFDVKD. The CDR3 length is 15 residues. The V end lost 0 bases, the J end lost 1 base, and 5 bases lay between the germline ends.

Comments on this clonotype: A much larger clone is a single base away; this may be a read error. The V call is TRBV12-3 or TRBV12-4, the J call TRBJ1-1; 8 bases line up with TRBD1. This CDR3 comprises 14 residues. The CDR3 sequence is CVSVPGGANEPAFF. CDR3 bases: TGTGTCAGCGTGCCAGGGGGCGCGAATGAACCGGCTTTCTTT.

The chain carries TRBV19 and TRBJ2-7, with TRBD2 matching 8 bases. The V and J ends lost 3 bases and 4 bases, in that order; junction bases with no gene match: 5. This CDR3 is built from 14 residues. Germline CDR1 and CDR2: LNHDA and SQIVND (reference sequence). The CDR3 loop is CASSMSGRAYEQYF. As DNA, the CDR3 is TGTGCCAGTAGTATGAGCGGGAGAGCTTACGAGCAGTACTTC.

In its sample, this clonotype was seen many times. The CDR3 protein is CASRELAGTDEQFF. CDR3 bases: TGCGCCAGCAGAGAACTAGCGGGAACTGATGAGCAGTTCTTC. The V call is TRBV5-1, the J call TRBJ2-1; TRBD2 matches at 10 bases. The CDR3 runs 14 residues. Germline CDR1 reads SGHRS; CDR2 reads YFSETQ. V lost 5 bases, J lost 8 bases, and 7 bases stayed unmatched.

Ten or more counts support this clonotype. The gene calls are TRBV27 and TRBJ2-7; D may correspond to TRBD1 or TRBD2 (5 bases each). From germline, CDR1 is MNHEY and CDR2 SMNVEV (reference sequence). V was cut by 7 bases and J by 2 bases, with 15 bases left in between. The CDR3 loop spans 14 amino acids. As DNA, the CDR3 is TGTGCCAGCACTTCTGGGGGAGCGGCCTACGAGCAGTACTTC. It specifies CASTSGGAAYEQYF.

Details on this clonotype: Since a much larger clone is just one base distant, this may be a read error. The rearrangement uses TRBV6-1 and TRBJ1-5; the match to TRBD1 covers 8 bases. The germline CDR1 and CDR2 sequences are MNHNS and SASEGT. This CDR3 has 15 residues. CDR3 bases: TGTGCCAGCAGACTGGGACAGGACCACAATCAGTCCCAGCATTTT. It specifies CASRLGQDHNQSQHF.

The rearrangement joins TRBV20-1 to TRBJ2-2, with D unresolved. CDR1 DFQATT and CDR2 SNEGSKA come from the germline V gene (reference sequence). V lost 3 bases and J 7 bases, leaving 15 bases between the germline ends. The CDR3 sequence is 14 residues long. CDR3 loop: CSASPSGRYGELFF. CDR3 bases: TGCAGTGCTAGCCCCTCCGGCCGCTACGGGGAGCTGTTTTTT.

This clonotype was seen at least ten times. The chain uses TRBV7-2 and TRBJ2-7; D is ambiguous. Trimming took off 5 bases at V and 1 base at J, with 12 bases between the two ends. Germline lookup yields CDR1 SGHTA and CDR2 FQGNSA. The CDR3 extends over 14 amino acids. CDR3: CASSPDRGSYEQYF. The CDR3 DNA sequence: TGTGCCAGCAGCCCAGATAGAGGATCCTACGAGCAGTACTTC.

The sample holds many counts of this clonotype. The chain recombines TRBV7-8 with TRBJ2-7; the match to TRBD2 covers 10 bases. Germline V CDR1 and CDR2: SGHVS, FQNEAQ. Trimming at V came to 5 bases and at J to 1 base, leaving 5 bases not matched to a gene. The CDR3 length is 15 residues. In DNA form, the CDR3 reads TGTGCCAGCAGCGAAGGACTAGCGGCATCCTACGAGCAGTACTTC. Its protein product is CASSEGLAASYEQYF.

The sample holds many counts of this clonotype. The V call is TRBV19, the J call TRBJ2-1, with no clear D. Germline loops: CDR1 LNHDA, CDR2 SQIVND (reference sequence). This CDR3 contains 17 residues. With 4 bases removed from V and 6 bases from J, the gap between germline ends came to 22 bases. Here the CDR3 reads CASSKAPSDLVGNEQFF. CDR3 sequence (DNA): TGTGCCAGTAGTAAAGCCCCCTCGGATCTCGTCGGCAATGAGCAGTTCTTC. Looking up the rest from reference TRBV19 and TRBJ2-1 gives the full variable domain: DGGITQSPKYLFRKEGQNVTLSCEQNLNHDAMYWYRQDPGQGLRLIYYSQIVNDFQKGDIAEGYSVSREKKESFPLTVTSAQKNPTAFYLCASSKAPSDLVGNEQFFGPGTRLTVL.

This clonotype turned up a few times. The CDR3 sequence: CSARDGEQFF. CDR3 sequence (DNA): TGCAGTGCTAGAGATGGTGAGCAGTTCTTC. This chain uses TRBV20-1 with TRBJ2-1; D unclear. Per the germline V gene, CDR1 is DFQATT and CDR2 is SNEGSKA (reference sequence). This CDR3 is 10 amino acids long. Trimming pared 0 bases from V and 9 bases from J, leaving 3 bases between.

This clonotype was seen only a few times. The chain couples TRBV18 to TRBJ2-7; 7 nucleotides align to TRBD1. This CDR3 spans 14 amino acids. Losses at the gene ends were 3 bases for V and 1 base for J; bases not matched to a gene: 3. Germline CDR1 and CDR2: KGHSH and LQKENI. The CDR3 loop reads CASSPGQASYEQYF. CDR3 coding DNA: TGTGCCAGCTCACCCGGACAGGCATCCTACGAGCAGTACTTC.

V is TRBV12-3 or TRBV12-4 and J is TRBJ1-5; unclear D gene. CDR3 length: 15 amino acids. Trimming removed 0 bases from V and 2 bases from J, with 8 bases in between. The CDR3 region is CASSLAGFGNQPQHF. In nucleotides, the CDR3 is TGTGCCAGCAGTTTAGCGGGGTTCGGCAATCAGCCCCAGCATTTT.

V usage is TRBV20-1 and J usage is TRBJ2-2; D tentatively reads TRBD1 or TRBD2 (5 bases each). This CDR3 spans 15 amino acids. The germline CDR1 and CDR2 sequences are DFQATT and SNEGSKA (reference sequence). V was clipped by 4 bases and J by 2 bases, with 14 bases between them. The CDR3 nucleotides are TGCAGTGCTACTAGGGCCGGGACCAACACCGGGGAGCTGTTTTTT. Amino acids: CSATRAGTNTGELFF.

This clonotype was detected ten times or more. In DNA form, the CDR3 reads TGTGCCATCAGTGAGACCAGGACTAGCGGGAACACAGATACGCAGTATTTT. Translated: CAISETRTSGNTDTQYF. The genes are TRBV10-3 and TRBJ2-3; the match to TRBD2 covers 12 bases. CDR1 is ENHRY, CDR2 SYGVKD, per germline. The J segment lost 2 bases and the V segment lost 2 bases, leaving 5 bases of the junction unmatched. The CDR3 sequence is 17 residues long.

The chain carries TRBV20-1 and TRBJ1-2, with a tentative D call TRBD1 (5 bases). CDR3 length: 13 residues. Germline CDR1 reads DFQATT; CDR2 reads SNEGSKA (reference sequence). Trimming left V 3 bases short and J 7 bases short, with 15 bases between. CDR3 in amino acids: CSASDTGQVGYTF. CDR3 coding DNA: TGCAGTGCTAGTGACACAGGTCAGGTTGGCTACACCTTC.

The chain links TRBV11-3 to TRBJ2-5; D ambiguous. The CDR3 runs 13 residues. CDR1 is SGHNT, CDR2 YENEEA, per germline. V was trimmed by 7 bases and J by 1 base, leaving 10 bases between them. The CDR3 sequence is CASTAGPQETQYF. DNA for the CDR3: TGTGCCAGCACAGCCGGTCCCCAAGAGACCCAGTACTTC.